Following are 27 T cell receptor beta chains from one sample sequenced in a study of shared clonotypes between healthy human individuals. Clones were sequenced by immunoSEQ multiplex PCR, and TCRdb holds only the in-frame ones, with some missing. This table holds approximately 320,000 clones, around 72% found once. The specimen sequenced was memory CD4+ T cells sorted from blood. Subset here: CD45RA-negative fraction. The receptor source for this set is a man in his thirties or forties in good health.

Regarding this clone: The sample holds other DNA sequences that translate to the same CDR3. This chain connects TRBV11-2 to TRBJ1-5; D gene ambiguous. This CDR3 has 13 residues. The ends were cut back, 2 bases at V and 7 bases at J, with 9 bases in the middle. The germline V gene encodes CDR1 SGHAT and CDR2 FQNNGV. CDR3 loop: CASSLRVDQPQHF. Written as DNA, the CDR3 is TGTGCCAGCAGCTTAAGGGTTGACCAGCCCCAGCATTTT.

The chain joins TRBV14 to TRBJ2-3; 9 positions match TRBD2. CDR3 length equals 18 residues. V lost 1 base and J lost 5; bases outside the gene matches: 13. CDR1 is SGHDN and CDR2 is FVKESK in the germline V gene. The CDR3 loop reads CASSQGLPSGTAGDTQYF. Written as DNA, the CDR3 is TGTGCCAGCAGCCAAGGGCTTCCTAGCGGGACAGCAGGAGATACGCAGTATTTT.

J is TRBJ1-2 and V is TRBV30, with D maybe TRBD1 (5 bases). V lost 5 bases, J lost 2 bases, and 12 bases lay in between. In germline, CDR1 is GTSNPN, CDR2 SVGIG (reference sequence). CDR3 length: 13 residues. CDR3 amino acids: CAWGRDGNYGYTF. CDR3 sequence (DNA): TGTGCCTGGGGCCGGGACGGGAACTATGGCTACACCTTC.

The CDR3 sequence is CASSSGEQETQYF. For the CDR3, the DNA is TGCGCCAGCAGCTCAGGGGAACAAGAGACCCAGTACTTC. The V gene is TRBV5-1, the J gene TRBJ2-5, with a possible D match to TRBD1 (6 bases). The CDR3 is made up of 13 amino acids. CDR1 and CDR2 (germline): SGHRS, YFSETQ. V was trimmed by 3 bases and J by 2 bases, leaving 8 bases between them. The full variable domain, with the rest looked up from reference TRBV5-1 and TRBJ2-5, is KAGVTQTPRYLIKTRGQQVTLSCSPISGHRSVSWYQQTPGQGLQFLFEYFSETQRNKGNFPGRFSGRQFSNSRSEMNVSTLELGDSALYLCASSSGEQETQYFGPGTRLLVL.

This chain uses TRBV5-1 with TRBJ2-1; 8 bases match TRBD1. The trim removed 2 bases at V and 0 bases at J, leaving 1 base unmatched. CDR1 and CDR2 (germline): SGHRS, YFSETQ. The CDR3 sequence is 15 residues long. The CDR3 loop is CASSFGQGSYNEQFF. CDR3 bases: TGCGCCAGCAGCTTCGGACAGGGCTCCTACAATGAGCAGTTCTTC.

The chain recombines TRBV7-9 with TRBJ2-1, with D possibly being TRBD2 (5 bases). Per the germline V gene, CDR1 is SEHNR and CDR2 is FQNEAQ (reference sequence). With 5 bases removed from V and 4 bases from J, the gap between germline ends came to 21 bases. The CDR3 has 17 residues. The CDR3 here is CASSPYHIASVYNEQFF. The CDR3 coding sequence is TGTGCCAGCAGCCCCTACCATATAGCGAGCGTTTACAATGAGCAGTTCTTC.

The chain employs TRBV11-2 and TRBJ1-4; D remains ambiguous. Germline CDR1 SGHAT, CDR2 FQNNGV. Trimming cost V 6 bases and J 2 bases, with 13 bases left between them. CDR3 length equals 15 residues. The CDR3 DNA is TGTGCCAGCAGTTTGATGGGTTCTACTAATGAAAAACTGTTTTTT. Its translation: CASSLMGSTNEKLFF.

CDR3 protein: CASSSYRGSNQPQHF. The CDR3 DNA reads TGTGCCAGCAGTTCCTACAGGGGGAGCAATCAGCCCCAGCATTTT. The J gene is TRBJ1-5, the V gene TRBV27; TRBD1 agrees at 8 bases. Germline V gives CDR1 MNHEY, CDR2 SMNVEV (reference sequence). The CDR3 loop spans 15 amino acids. The junction had 3 bases not matched to a gene; V was cut back by 4 bases and J by 1 base.

V gene TRBV7-2 combines with J gene TRBJ1-5, with D perhaps matching TRBD1 (5 bases). Germline V gene lookup returns CDR1 SGHTA and CDR2 FQGNSA. The CDR3 is made up of 17 amino acids. With 2 bases removed from V and 4 bases from J, the gap between germline ends came to 18 bases. The DNA of the CDR3 is TGTGCCAGCAGCTTATTAACCCGGCAGGGAGGGAATCAGCCCCAGCATTTT. This encodes CASSLLTRQGGNQPQHF.

With respect to this clone: At the DNA level, this CDR3 is encoded by other sequences in the same sample as well. The rearrangement joins TRBV5-1 to TRBJ1-4; D is uncertain. Trimming cost V 0 bases and J 4 bases, with 7 bases left between them. CDR1 is SGHRS and CDR2 is YFSETQ in the germline V gene. The CDR3 totals 14 residues. The CDR3 region is CASSLGGSNEKLFF. In DNA form, the CDR3 reads TGCGCCAGCAGCTTGGGCGGGAGTAATGAAAAACTGTTTTTT.

The gene calls are TRBV19 and TRBJ2-3; D may be TRBD1 (6 bases). V was cut by 5 bases and J by 6 bases, with 15 bases left in between. Germline V gene sequence: CDR1 LNHDA, CDR2 SQIVND (reference sequence). This CDR3 spans 14 amino acids. In DNA, the CDR3 is TGTGCCAGTAGTGTCACAGGGTCATGGGATACGCAGTATTTT. Protein sequence: CASSVTGSWDTQYF. The full variable domain, its missing parts supplied by reference TRBV19 and TRBJ2-3, is DGGITQSPKYLFRKEGQNVTLSCEQNLNHDAMYWYRQDPGQGLRLIYYSQIVNDFQKGDIAEGYSVSREKKESFPLTVTSAQKNPTAFYLCASSVTGSWDTQYFGPGTRLTVL.

The J gene is TRBJ1-2, the V gene TRBV12-5, with D maybe TRBD1 (5 bases). Germline V lookup: CDR1 LGHNT, CDR2 FRNRAP. The CDR3 spans 13 residues. Trimming removed 2 bases at V and 8 bases at J, with 12 bases between. The CDR3 DNA sequence: TGTGCTAGTGGTTTGAATCAGGGTCGGGGCTACACCTTC. It specifies CASGLNQGRGYTF.

The V call is TRBV7-6, the J call TRBJ2-2; no firm D call. CDR1 and CDR2 (germline): SGHVS, FNYEAQ. CDR3 size: 13 residues. Trimming removed 5 bases at V and 5 bases at J, with 9 bases between. CDR3 sequence: CASSDTRTGELFF. The CDR3 coding sequence is TGTGCCAGCAGCGATACCCGTACCGGGGAGCTGTTTTTT.

The chain combines TRBV11-2 with TRBJ2-7; 9 positions match TRBD1. The germline V gene encodes CDR1 SGHAT and CDR2 FQNNGV. Trimming removed 2 bases from V and 6 bases from J; junction bases left unmatched: 5. The CDR3 consists of 14 residues. CDR3 bases: TGTGCCAGCAGCTTATTACAGGGGGCTGGCGAGCAGTACTTC. Protein: CASSLLQGAGEQYF.

About this clone itself: Distinct nucleotide sequences in the sample also encode this CDR3. The gene calls are TRBV7-2 and TRBJ1-2; D may be TRBD1 (6 bases). CDR3 length equals 13 residues. The germline CDR1 and CDR2 sequences are SGHTA and FQGNSA. V gave up 3 bases and J gave up 2 bases, with 7 bases separating them. For the CDR3, the DNA is TGTGCCAGCAGCTTTACAGGGAACTATGGCTACACCTTC. Amino acid sequence: CASSFTGNYGYTF.

This clone was seen a few times. The genes are TRBV11-2 and TRBJ2-7; D is unclear. The germline V and J ends were trimmed by 3 bases and 0 bases, with 9 bases remaining between them. CDR1 and CDR2 from the germline V gene are SGHAT and FQNNGV. The CDR3 runs to 14 residues. For the CDR3, the DNA is TGTGCCAGCAGCTTGTCTACGAGCTCCTACGAGCAGTACTTC. Translation gives CASSLSTSSYEQYF.

CDR3 DNA sequence: TGTGCCAGCAGTTACACGGGTCCCTACAATGAGCAGTTCTTC. This codes for CASSYTGPYNEQFF. This rearrangement joins TRBV6-5 to TRBJ2-1; D is unclear. Per the germline V gene, CDR1 is MNHEY and CDR2 is SVGAGI. V lost 2 bases and J lost 2, with 7 bases in between. This CDR3 is 14 amino acids long.

This clone was seen only once. This rearrangement joins TRBV5-4 to TRBJ2-2; D possibly matches TRBD1 or TRBD2 (5 bases each). The ends were cut back, 4 bases at V and 3 bases at J, with 16 bases in the middle. CDR1 and CDR2 (germline): SGHNT, YYREEE (reference sequence). The CDR3 runs 16 residues. CDR3 amino acids: CASSAPGRTDTGELFF. CDR3 nucleotide sequence: TGTGCCAGCAGCGCTCCGGGACGGACGGACACCGGGGAGCTGTTTTTT.

This clone has just a few counts. The chain links TRBV18 to TRBJ2-3; TRBD1 is a possible D gene (5 bases). This CDR3 contains 14 residues. Germline values: CDR1 KGHSH, CDR2 LQKENI. Trimming took off 4 bases at V and 2 bases at J, with 10 bases between the two ends. The CDR3 reads CASSRQIDTDTQYF. DNA for the CDR3: TGTGCCAGCTCACGACAGATAGACACAGATACGCAGTATTTT.

V is TRBV13 and J is TRBJ2-2; 10 bases match TRBD1. V shed 4 bases, J shed 6 bases, and the junction held 17 bases outside the gene matches. CDR3 length equals 19 residues. CDR1 is PRHDT and CDR2 is FYEKMQ in the germline V gene (reference sequence). In DNA, the CDR3 is TGTGCCAGCAGCTCCAGAGTGGGACAGGGGAAAATATGGGCCGGGGAGCTGTTTTTT. This codes for CASSSRVGQGKIWAGELFF.

The chain combines TRBV7-8 with TRBJ2-7, with D tentatively TRBD2 (6 bases). There are 14 residues in the CDR3. CDR1 is SGHVS, CDR2 FQNEAQ, per germline. Trimming took 1 base from V and 2 from J, leaving 9 bases between them. The CDR3 loop reads CASSLGWGAYEQYF. In DNA, the CDR3 is TGTGCCAGCAGCTTAGGGTGGGGGGCCTACGAGCAGTACTTC.

The chain couples TRBV18 to TRBJ2-5, with unresolved D. Germline CDR1 reads KGHSH; CDR2 reads LQKENI. Trimming stripped 2 bases from V and 3 bases from J, with 10 bases between. This CDR3 has 14 residues. The CDR3 here is CASSPTAGKETQYF. The CDR3 DNA follows: TGTGCCAGCTCACCAACGGCTGGGAAAGAGACCCAGTACTTC.

This clone has more than one count but fewer than ten. The CDR3 nucleotides read TGTGCCAGCAGCAGGGGGCAGAGGGAGACCCAGTACTTC. Encoded protein: CASSRGQRETQYF. The V call is TRBV6-1, the J call TRBJ2-5, with 8 bases fitting TRBD1. Losses at the gene ends were 6 bases for V and 5 bases for J; bases not matched to a gene: 5. CDR1 is MNHNS, CDR2 SASEGT, per germline. The CDR3 has 13 amino acids.

The rearrangement links TRBV28 to TRBJ1-2; D is unclear. Per the germline V gene, CDR1 is MDHEN and CDR2 is SYDVKM. This CDR3 has 12 residues. Trimming left V 6 bases short and J 5 bases short, with 10 bases between. This chain's CDR3 is CASRETAYGYTF. CDR3 DNA: TGTGCCAGCAGGGAGACGGCATATGGCTACACCTTC.

This clone came up once. The rearrangement uses TRBV19 and TRBJ2-7; tentative D call: TRBD1 (6 bases). The CDR3 runs to 15 residues. V was clipped by 0 bases and J by 0 bases, with 9 bases between them. CDR1 and CDR2 from the germline V gene are LNHDA and SQIVND (reference sequence). This CDR3 reads CASSIEGQFSYEQYF. CDR3 nucleotides: TGTGCCAGTAGTATAGAAGGACAGTTCTCCTACGAGCAGTACTTC.

CDR3 DNA sequence: TGTGCCAGCAGCGTATCTGGCAGGACCACAGATACGCAGTATTTT. Translation gives CASSVSGRTTDTQYF. The J gene is TRBJ2-3, the V gene TRBV9; no reliable D call. V dropped 1 base and J dropped 2 bases, with 11 bases sitting between them. Germline CDR1 and CDR2: SGDLS and YYNGEE. The CDR3 runs to 15 residues.

In its sample, this clone was seen a few times. V gene TRBV11-2 combines with J gene TRBJ2-2, with 8 bases that match TRBD2. The CDR3 runs to 14 residues. Germline CDR1 and CDR2: SGHAT and FQNNGV. The V segment lost 6 bases and the J segment 2 bases; nucleotides outside the gene matches: 2. In DNA form, the CDR3 reads TGTGCCAGCAGGGGACTAGTCAACACCGGGGAGCTGTTTTTT. Translated, it gives CASRGLVNTGELFF. The variable domain in full, with the rest retrieved from reference TRBV11-2 and TRBJ2-2, is EAGVAQSPRYKIIEKRQSVAFWCNPISGHATLYWYQQILGQGPKLLIQFQNNGVVDDSQLPKDRFSAERLKGVDSTLKIQPAKLEDSAVYLCASRGLVNTGELFFGEGSRLTVL.